This note documents a single T cell receptor beta chain sequence. Its antigen remains unknown. The entirety of the isolated RNA underwent reverse transcription, so expressed TCRB transcripts were sequenced. Around 1 million reads, on average, were obtained from stem cell-like memory T cell samples. Libraries were prepared by immunoSEQ multiplex PCR; TCRdb keeps only in-frame clonotypes and omits some of them. Of 40,000 to 65,000 clones in the sample, around 60% were seen once. This sample is part of a study of beta chain features in type 1 diabetes. Background on the study: Comparable age, gender and cell yields were observed in patients relative to healthy donors. Study-wide findings and caveats: Reduced insertions and increased deletions marked VDJ junctions in type 1 diabetes patients. All four CD4+ subsets from Type 1 diabetes patients carried moderately but significantly shorter TCRB CDR3s. The naive, central memory and Treg TCRB repertoires of patients appeared to be more similar to one another than those of healthy donors.

Germline CDR1 MNHEY, CDR2 SMNVEV (reference sequence). The V gene end was trimmed by 0 bases and the J gene end by 5 bases; junction bases not matched to a gene: 4. CDR3 size: 15 residues. The chain has TRBV27 and TRBJ2-5; 9 nucleotides match TRBD1. The clonotype was recovered from a woman in her 30s with type 1 diabetes. The sample taken for sequencing was stem cell memory CD4+ T cells from blood. CDR3 sequence: CASSLSGTGKETQYF. The CDR3 DNA sequence: TGTGCCAGCAGTTTATCCGGGACAGGGAAGGAGACCCAGTACTTC.